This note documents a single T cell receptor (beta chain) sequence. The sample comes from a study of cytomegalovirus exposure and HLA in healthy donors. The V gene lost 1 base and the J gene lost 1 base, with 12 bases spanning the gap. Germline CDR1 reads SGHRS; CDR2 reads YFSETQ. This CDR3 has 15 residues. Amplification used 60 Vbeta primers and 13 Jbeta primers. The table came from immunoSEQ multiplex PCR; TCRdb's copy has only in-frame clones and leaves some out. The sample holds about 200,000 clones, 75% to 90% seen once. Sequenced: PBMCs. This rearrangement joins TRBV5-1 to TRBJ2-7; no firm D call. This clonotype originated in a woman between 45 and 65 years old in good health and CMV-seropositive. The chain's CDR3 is CASSLFGGASYEQYF. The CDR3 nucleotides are TGCGCCAGCAGCTTGTTCGGTGGAGCATCCTACGAGCAGTACTTC.